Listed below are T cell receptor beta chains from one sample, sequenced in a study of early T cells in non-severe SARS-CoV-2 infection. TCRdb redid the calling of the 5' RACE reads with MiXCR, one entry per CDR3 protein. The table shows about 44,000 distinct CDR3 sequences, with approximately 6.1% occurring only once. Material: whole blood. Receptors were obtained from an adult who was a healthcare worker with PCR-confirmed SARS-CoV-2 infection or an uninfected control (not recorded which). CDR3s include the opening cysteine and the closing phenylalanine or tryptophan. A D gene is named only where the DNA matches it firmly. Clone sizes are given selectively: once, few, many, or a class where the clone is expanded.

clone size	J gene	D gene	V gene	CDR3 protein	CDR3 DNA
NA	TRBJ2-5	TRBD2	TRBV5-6	CASSLPTSGVETQYF	TGTGCCAGCAGCCTCCCGACTAGCGGCGTGGAGACCCAGTACTTC
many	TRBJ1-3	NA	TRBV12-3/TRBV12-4	CASSPSRGTAVGNTIYF	TGTGCCAGCAGCCCAAGTCGCGGAACGGCGGTAGGAAACACCATATATTTT
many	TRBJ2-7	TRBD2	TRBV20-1	CSAALAGGYEQYF	TGCAGTGCGGCCCTAGCGGGGGGTTACGAGCAGTACTTC
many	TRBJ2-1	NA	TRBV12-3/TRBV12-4	CASSTLIWGSGTTYNEQFF	TGTGCCAGCAGTACGCTAATCTGGGGCTCCGGGACAACTTACAATGAGCAGTTCTTC
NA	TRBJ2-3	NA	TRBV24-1	CATSDALPSASDTQYF	TGTGCCACCAGTGATGCCCTGCCTAGCGCTTCCGATACGCAGTATTTT
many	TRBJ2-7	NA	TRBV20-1	CSARRSYEQYF	TGCAGTGCACGACGGAGCTACGAGCAGTACTTC
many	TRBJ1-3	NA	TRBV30	CAWSRTNEGNTIYF	TGTGCCTGGAGTAGAACCAACGAGGGGAACACCATATATTTT
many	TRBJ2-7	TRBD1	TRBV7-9	CAAGTGFLEQYF	TGTGCCGCCGGGACAGGGTTTCTCGAGCAGTACTTC
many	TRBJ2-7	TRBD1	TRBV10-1	CASSTGTGSYEQYF	TGCGCCAGCAGTACCGGGACAGGATCCTACGAGCAGTACTTC
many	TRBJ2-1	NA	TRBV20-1	CSASSGEQFF	TGCAGTGCTAGTAGCGGTGAGCAGTTCTTC
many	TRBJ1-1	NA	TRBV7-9	CASSLGSTEAFF	TGTGCCAGCAGCTTAGGGAGCACTGAAGCTTTCTTT
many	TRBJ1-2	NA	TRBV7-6	CASSLDGGYGYTF	TGTGCCAGCAGCTTAGATGGGGGGTATGGCTACACCTTC
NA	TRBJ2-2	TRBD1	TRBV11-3	CASSPQGLTGTGELFF	TGTGCCAGCAGTCCACAGGGGCTCACGGGAACCGGGGAGCTGTTTTTT
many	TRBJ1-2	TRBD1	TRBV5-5	CASSSGQGSYGYTF	TGTGCCAGCAGCTCGGGACAGGGGTCCTATGGCTACACCTTC
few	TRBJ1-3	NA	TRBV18	CASSPVTKTRNTIYF	TGTGCCAGCTCACCAGTGACTAAAACCCGAAACACCATATATTTT
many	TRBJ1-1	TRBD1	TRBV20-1	CSAREGAGTEAFF	TGCAGTGCTAGGGAGGGGGCTGGCACTGAAGCTTTCTTT
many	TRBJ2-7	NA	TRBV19	CASGDPGIVNEQYF	TGTGCCAGTGGAGATCCAGGGATAGTCAACGAGCAGTACTTC
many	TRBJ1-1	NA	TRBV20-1	CSASLANTEAFF	TGCAGTGCTAGTCTGGCGAACACTGAAGCTTTCTTT
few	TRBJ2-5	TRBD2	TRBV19	CASSRGVLETQYF	TGTGCCAGTAGCCGGGGGGTACTAGAGACCCAGTACTTC
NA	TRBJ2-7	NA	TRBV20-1	CSATEEGSGYEQYF	TGCAGTGCTACTGAAGAGGGGTCCGGATACGAGCAGTACTTC
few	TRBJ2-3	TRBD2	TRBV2	CASSGGLAGIETDTQYF	TGTGCCAGCAGTGGGGGACTAGCGGGGATCGAAACAGATACGCAGTATTTT
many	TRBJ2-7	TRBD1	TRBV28	CASSSPGQSSYEQYF	TGTGCCAGCAGTTCCCCGGGACAGAGCTCCTACGAGCAGTACTTC
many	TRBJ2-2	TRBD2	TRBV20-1	CSASMTSGPFGELFF	TGCAGTGCTTCCATGACTAGCGGACCTTTCGGGGAGCTGTTTTTT
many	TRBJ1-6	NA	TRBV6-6	CASSYGQKDSPLHF	TGTGCCAGCAGTTACGGACAAAAGGATTCACCCCTCCACTTT
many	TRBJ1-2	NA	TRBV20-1	CSAIPKRTSYGYTF	TGCAGTGCTATCCCGAAACGGACTAGCTATGGCTACACCTTC
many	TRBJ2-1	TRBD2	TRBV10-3	CAAQQAGGTYNEQFF	TGTGCCGCCCAACAGGCGGGGGGAACGTACAATGAGCAGTTCTTC
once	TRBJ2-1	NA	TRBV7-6	CATAREVGDEQFF	TGTGCCACCGCCCGTGAAGTCGGGGATGAGCAGTTCTTC
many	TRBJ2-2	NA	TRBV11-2	CASSLVRNTGELFF	TGTGCCAGCAGCTTAGTAAGGAACACCGGGGAGCTGTTTTTT
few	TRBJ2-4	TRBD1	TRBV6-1	CASSDVRGSAKNIQYF	TGTGCCAGCAGTGATGTCAGGGGGTCCGCCAAAAACATTCAGTACTTC
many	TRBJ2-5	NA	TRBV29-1	CSVAAGIQETQYF	TGCAGCGTTGCAGCAGGGATCCAAGAGACCCAGTACTTC
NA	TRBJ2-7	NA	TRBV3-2	CASSPRDRGSVEQYF	TGTGCCAGCAGCCCCCGAGACAGGGGATCAGTCGAGCAGTACTTC
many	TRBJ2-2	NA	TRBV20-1	CSATSGSSTGELFF	TGCAGTGCGACATCCGGGTCGAGCACCGGGGAGCTGTTTTTT
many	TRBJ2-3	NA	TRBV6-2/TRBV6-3	CASSYSGGGPDTQYF	TGTGCCAGCAGTTACTCCGGGGGAGGCCCAGATACGCAGTATTTT